These T cell receptor beta chains were read from a single sample in a study of blood T cell repertoires in COVID-19. Here immunoSEQ multiplex PCR was the method, and the copy in TCRdb shows in-frame clones only, minus some. The table lists about 460,000 clones, less than 90% of them singletons, with around 7.9% in the top ten. The sequenced material came from PBMCs or T cells enriched from blood (not recorded which). The receptors originated from a woman aged 60-75 years who had recovered from COVID-19. Both conserved end residues are part of each CDR3. Fields, in order: CDR3 protein, CDR3 DNA, D gene, J gene, V gene, clone size. A D gene is named only where the DNA matches it firmly. Rows give clone size only sometimes, using once, few, many, or a class for an expanded clone.

CDR3: CASSWGTGAYEQYF; DNA: TGCGCCAGCAGCTGGGGGACAGGGGCCTACGAGCAGTACTTC; D: TRBD1; J: TRBJ2-7; V: TRBV5-1; size: .
CDR3: CASYSLANTGELFF; DNA: TGCGCCAGCTACAGCCTTGCGAACACCGGGGAGCTGTTTTTT; D: .; J: TRBJ2-2; V: TRBV5-1; size: .
CDR3: CSVGQGRYGYTF; DNA: TGCAGCGTTGGACAGGGGCGCTATGGCTACACCTTC; D: TRBD1; J: TRBJ1-2; V: TRBV29-1; size: .
CDR3: CASSPETPNYGYTF; DNA: TGTGCCAGCAGCCCAGAGACACCTAACTATGGCTACACCTTC; D: .; J: TRBJ1-2; V: TRBV5-8; size: .
CDR3: CAWRPTGGFADTQYF; DNA: TGTGCCTGGAGACCGACAGGGGGGTTCGCAGATACGCAGTATTTT; D: TRBD1; J: TRBJ2-3; V: TRBV30; size: once
CDR3: CASSQDRGGNTGELFF; DNA: TGTGCCAGCAGCCAAGATCGCGGGGGGAACACCGGGGAGCTGTTTTTT; D: TRBD2; J: TRBJ2-2; V: TRBV14; size: .
CDR3: CASSELGQGIYYGYTF; DNA: TGTGCCAGCAGTGAATTGGGCCAGGGTATCTACTATGGCTACACCTTC; D: .; J: TRBJ1-2; V: TRBV6-1; size: .
CDR3: CATAPVAGGKEKLFF; DNA: TGTGCCACCGCCCCCGTGGCAGGGGGCAAGGAAAAACTGTTTTTT; D: TRBD1; J: TRBJ1-4; V: TRBV25-1; size: .
CDR3: CASSLWQVPYGYTF; DNA: TGTGCCAGCAGCTTGTGGCAGGTTCCTTATGGCTACACCTTC; D: .; J: TRBJ1-2; V: TRBV5-4; size: few
CDR3: CASSLTGYQETQYF; DNA: TGTGCCAGCAGCTTGACAGGGTACCAAGAGACCCAGTACTTC; D: .; J: TRBJ2-5; V: TRBV5-6; size: .
CDR3: CASSQDDMRNQPQHF; DNA: TGCGCCAGCAGCCAAGATGACATGCGCAATCAGCCCCAGCATTTT; D: .; J: TRBJ1-5; V: TRBV4-1; size: .
CDR3: CIVTGDGNTIYF; DNA: TGCATCGTAACAGGGGACGGAAACACCATATATTTT; D: TRBD1; J: TRBJ1-3; V: TRBV29-1; size: .
CDR3: CASSPYSSSNTIYF; DNA: TGTGCCAGCAGCCCTTACAGCAGCTCGAACACCATATATTTT; D: .; J: TRBJ1-3; V: TRBV5-4; size: .
CDR3: CASSLAGGGGETQYF; DNA: TGTGCCAGCAGCTTAGCAGGGGGTGGGGGCGAGACCCAGTACTTC; D: .; J: TRBJ2-5; V: TRBV7-8; size: .
CDR3: CASSPNWGEGQPQHF; DNA: TGTGCCAGCAGTCCTAATTGGGGGGAAGGTCAGCCCCAGCATTTT; D: .; J: TRBJ1-5; V: TRBV6-4; size: .
CDR3: CASLQGPGNTIYF; DNA: TGTGCCAGTTTACAGGGACCTGGAAACACCATATATTTT; D: .; J: TRBJ1-3; V: TRBV19; size: .
CDR3: CASSPPKLFNSPLHF; DNA: TGTGCCAGCTCACCCCCGAAACTATTCAATTCACCCCTCCACTTT; D: .; J: TRBJ1-6; V: TRBV18; size: .
CDR3: CASSLGSGNTDTQYF; DNA: TGCGCCAGCAGCTTGGGGAGCGGAAACACAGATACGCAGTATTTT; D: .; J: TRBJ2-3; V: TRBV5-1; size: .
CDR3: CASSLGRLNTGELFF; DNA: TGTGCCAGCAGTCTAGGTAGACTGAACACCGGGGAGCTGTTTTTT; D: .; J: TRBJ2-2; V: TRBV6-6; size: .
CDR3: CASSPTGNTEAFF; DNA: TGTGCCAGCAGTCCTACAGGTAACACTGAAGCTTTCTTT; D: .; J: TRBJ1-1; V: TRBV27; size: .
CDR3: CASSYSRYSNQPQHF; DNA: TGTGCCAGCAGTTACTCTCGGTATAGCAATCAGCCCCAGCATTTT; D: .; J: TRBJ1-5; V: TRBV6-5; size: .
CDR3: CASKLAGQETQYF; DNA: TGTGCCAGCAAACTTGCGGGGCAAGAGACCCAGTACTTC; D: .; J: TRBJ2-5; V: TRBV6-5; size: once